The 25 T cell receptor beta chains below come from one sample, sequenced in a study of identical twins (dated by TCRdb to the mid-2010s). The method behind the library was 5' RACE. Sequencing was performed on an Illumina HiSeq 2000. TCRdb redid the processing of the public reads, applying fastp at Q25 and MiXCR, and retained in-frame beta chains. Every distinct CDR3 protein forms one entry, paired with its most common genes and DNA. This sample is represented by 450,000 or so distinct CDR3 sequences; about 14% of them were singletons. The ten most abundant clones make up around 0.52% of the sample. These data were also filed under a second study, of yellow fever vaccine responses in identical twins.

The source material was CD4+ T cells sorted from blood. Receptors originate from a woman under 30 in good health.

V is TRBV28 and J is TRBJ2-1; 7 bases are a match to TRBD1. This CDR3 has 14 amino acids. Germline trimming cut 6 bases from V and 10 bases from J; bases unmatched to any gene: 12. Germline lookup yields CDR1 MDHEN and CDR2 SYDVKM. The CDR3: CASRRQGSLSEQFF. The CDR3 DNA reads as TGTGCCAGCAGACGACAGGGAAGTCTTAGCGAGCAGTTCTTC.

The CDR3 DNA reads as TGCGCCAGCAGCTTCGCGGGGCAGTCCTACAATGAGCAGTTCTTC. Translating it yields CASSFAGQSYNEQFF. The V gene is TRBV5-1, the J gene TRBJ2-1; possibly TRBD2 for D (6 bases). The CDR3 is 15 residues long. The germline V and J ends were trimmed by 2 bases and 1 base, with 10 bases remaining between them. Germline assignment: CDR1 SGHRS and CDR2 YFSETQ.

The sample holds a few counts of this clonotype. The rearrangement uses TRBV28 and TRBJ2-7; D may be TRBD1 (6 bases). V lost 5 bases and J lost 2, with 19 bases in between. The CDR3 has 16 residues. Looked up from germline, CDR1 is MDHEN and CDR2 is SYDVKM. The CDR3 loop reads CASSPSPGQGTYEQYF. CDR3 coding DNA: TGTGCCAGCAGTCCTAGCCCGGGACAAGGAACCTACGAGCAGTACTTC. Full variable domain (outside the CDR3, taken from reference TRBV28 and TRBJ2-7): DVKVTQSSRYLVKRTGEKVFLECVQDMDHENMFWYRQDPGLGLRLIYFSYDVKMKEKGDIPEGYSVSREKKERFSLILESASTNQTSMYLCASSPSPGQGTYEQYFGPGTRLTVT.

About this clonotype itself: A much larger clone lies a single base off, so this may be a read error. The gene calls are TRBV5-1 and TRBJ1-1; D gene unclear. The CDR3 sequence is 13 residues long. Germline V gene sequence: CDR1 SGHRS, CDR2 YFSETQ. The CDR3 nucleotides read TGCGCCAGCAGCACTGGACGCAACACTGGAGCTTTCTTT. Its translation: CASSTGRNTGAFF. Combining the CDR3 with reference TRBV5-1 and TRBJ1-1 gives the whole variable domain KAGVTQTPRYLIKTRGQQVTLSCSPISGHRSVSWYQQTPGQGLQFLFEYFSETQRNKGNFPGRFSGRQFSNSRSEMNVSTLELGDSALYLCASSTGRNTGAFFGQGTRLTVV.

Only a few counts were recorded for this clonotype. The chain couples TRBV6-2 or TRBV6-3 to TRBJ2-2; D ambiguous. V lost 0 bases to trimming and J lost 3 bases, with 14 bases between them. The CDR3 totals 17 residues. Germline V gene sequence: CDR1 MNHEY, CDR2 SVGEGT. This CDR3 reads CASSYSKERVYTGELFF. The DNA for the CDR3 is TGTGCCAGCAGTTACTCGAAGGAACGGGTCTACACCGGGGAGCTGTTTTTT.

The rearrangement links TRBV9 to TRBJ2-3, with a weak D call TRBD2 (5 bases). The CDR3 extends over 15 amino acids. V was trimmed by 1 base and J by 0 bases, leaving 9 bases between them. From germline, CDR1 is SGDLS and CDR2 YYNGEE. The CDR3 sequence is CASSVTGWSTDTQYF. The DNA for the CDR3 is TGTGCCAGCAGCGTAACGGGGTGGAGCACAGATACGCAGTATTTT.

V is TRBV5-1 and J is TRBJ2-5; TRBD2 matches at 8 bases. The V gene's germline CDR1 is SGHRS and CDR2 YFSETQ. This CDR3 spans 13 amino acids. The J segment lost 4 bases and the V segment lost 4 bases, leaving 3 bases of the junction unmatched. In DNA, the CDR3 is TGCGCCAGCAGCCCGCTAGCGGGAGAGACCCAGTACTTC. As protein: CASSPLAGETQYF.

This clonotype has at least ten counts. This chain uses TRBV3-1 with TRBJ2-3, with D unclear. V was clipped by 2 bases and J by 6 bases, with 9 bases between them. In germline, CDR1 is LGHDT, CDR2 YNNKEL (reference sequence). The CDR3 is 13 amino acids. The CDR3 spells CASSQNLLDTQYF. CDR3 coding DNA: TGTGCCAGCAGCCAAAATCTGTTGGATACGCAGTATTTT.

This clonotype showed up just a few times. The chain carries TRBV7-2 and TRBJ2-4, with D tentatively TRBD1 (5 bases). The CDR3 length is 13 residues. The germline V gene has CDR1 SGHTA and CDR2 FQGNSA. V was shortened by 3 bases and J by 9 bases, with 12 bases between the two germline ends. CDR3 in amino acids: CASSFSGFGIQYF. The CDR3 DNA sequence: TGTGCCAGCAGCTTCTCAGGGTTCGGCATTCAGTACTTC.

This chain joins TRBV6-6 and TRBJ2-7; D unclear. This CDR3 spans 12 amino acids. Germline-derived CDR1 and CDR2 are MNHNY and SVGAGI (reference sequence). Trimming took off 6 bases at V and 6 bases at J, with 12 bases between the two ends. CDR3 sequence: CASSRDALEQYF. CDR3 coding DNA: TGTGCCAGCAGCCGAGACGCTCTCGAGCAGTACTTC.

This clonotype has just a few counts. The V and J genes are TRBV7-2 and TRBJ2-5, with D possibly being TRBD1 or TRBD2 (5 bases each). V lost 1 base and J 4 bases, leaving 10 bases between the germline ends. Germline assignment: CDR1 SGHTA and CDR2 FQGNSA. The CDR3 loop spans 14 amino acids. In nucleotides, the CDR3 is TGTGCCAGCAGCTTAGGGGACCGTCGAGAGACCCAGTACTTC. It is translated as CASSLGDRRETQYF.

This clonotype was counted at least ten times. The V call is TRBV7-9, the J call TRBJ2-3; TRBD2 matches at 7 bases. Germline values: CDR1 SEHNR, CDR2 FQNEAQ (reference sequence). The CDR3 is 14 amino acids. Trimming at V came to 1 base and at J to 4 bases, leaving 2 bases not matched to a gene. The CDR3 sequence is CASSLGGGADTQYF. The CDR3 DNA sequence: TGTGCCAGCAGCTTAGGGGGGGGGGCAGATACGCAGTATTTT.

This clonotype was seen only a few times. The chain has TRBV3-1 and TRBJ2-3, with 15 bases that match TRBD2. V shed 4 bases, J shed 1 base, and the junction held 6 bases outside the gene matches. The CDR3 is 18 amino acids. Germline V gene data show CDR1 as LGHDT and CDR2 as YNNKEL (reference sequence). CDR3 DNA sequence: TGTGCCAGCAGCCTTCGGACTAGCGGGAGGGCCGGCACAGATACGCAGTATTTT. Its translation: CASSLRTSGRAGTDTQYF.

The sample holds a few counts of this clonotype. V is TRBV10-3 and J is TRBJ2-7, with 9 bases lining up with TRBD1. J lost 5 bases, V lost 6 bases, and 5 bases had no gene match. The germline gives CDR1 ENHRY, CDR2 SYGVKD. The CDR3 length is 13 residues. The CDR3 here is CAIREGQGDEQYF. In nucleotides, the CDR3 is TGTGCCATCAGGGAGGGACAGGGAGACGAGCAGTACTTC.

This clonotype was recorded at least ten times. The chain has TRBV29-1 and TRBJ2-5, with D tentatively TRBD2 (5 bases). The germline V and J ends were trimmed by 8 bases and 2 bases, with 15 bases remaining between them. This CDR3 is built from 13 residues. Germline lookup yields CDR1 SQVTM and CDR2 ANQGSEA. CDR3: CSTTGMGQETQYF. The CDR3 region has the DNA TGCAGCACAACGGGGATGGGGCAAGAGACCCAGTACTTC.

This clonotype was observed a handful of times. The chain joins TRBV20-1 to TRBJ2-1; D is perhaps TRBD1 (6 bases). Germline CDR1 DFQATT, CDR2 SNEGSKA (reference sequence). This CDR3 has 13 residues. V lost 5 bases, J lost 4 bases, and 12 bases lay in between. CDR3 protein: CSALLGQYNEQFF. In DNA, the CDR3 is TGCAGTGCTCTCCTTGGACAGTACAATGAGCAGTTCTTC.

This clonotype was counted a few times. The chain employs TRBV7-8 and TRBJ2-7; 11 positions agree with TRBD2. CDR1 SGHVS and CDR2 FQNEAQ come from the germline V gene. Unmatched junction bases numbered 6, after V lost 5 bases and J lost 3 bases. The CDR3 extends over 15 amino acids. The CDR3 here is CASSRRLAGSYEQYF. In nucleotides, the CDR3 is TGTGCCAGCAGCCGCCGACTAGCGGGAAGCTACGAGCAGTACTTC.

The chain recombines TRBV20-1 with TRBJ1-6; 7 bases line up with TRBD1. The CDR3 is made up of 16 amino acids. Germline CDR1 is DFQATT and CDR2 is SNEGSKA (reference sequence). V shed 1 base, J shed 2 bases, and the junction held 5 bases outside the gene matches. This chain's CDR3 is CSARGDSWPYNSPLHF. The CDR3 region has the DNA TGCAGTGCTAGAGGGGACAGTTGGCCCTATAATTCACCCCTCCACTTT.

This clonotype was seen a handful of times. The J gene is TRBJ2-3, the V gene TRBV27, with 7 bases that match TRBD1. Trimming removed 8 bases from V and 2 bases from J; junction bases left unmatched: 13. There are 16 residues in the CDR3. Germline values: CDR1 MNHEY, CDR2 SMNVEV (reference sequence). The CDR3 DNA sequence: TGTGCCAGCGGAAACTACAGGGGTTTTACCACAGATACGCAGTATTTT. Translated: CASGNYRGFTTDTQYF.

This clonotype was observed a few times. DNA for the CDR3: TGTGCCAGCAGCCAAGACGGCGGGCAAACTAGCACAGATACGCAGTATTTT. It translates to CASSQDGGQTSTDTQYF. The chain uses TRBV3-1 and TRBJ2-3; weak D call: TRBD2 (5 bases). Germline-derived CDR1 and CDR2 are LGHDT and YNNKEL (reference sequence). V was trimmed by 0 bases and J by 0 bases, leaving 13 bases between them. The CDR3 runs to 17 residues.

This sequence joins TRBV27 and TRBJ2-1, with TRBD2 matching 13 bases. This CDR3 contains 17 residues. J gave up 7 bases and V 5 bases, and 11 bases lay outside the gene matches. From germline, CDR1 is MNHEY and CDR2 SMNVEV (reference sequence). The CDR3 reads CASSLRLAGGAGNEQFF. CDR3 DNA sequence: TGTGCCAGCAGTCTCCGACTAGCGGGGGGTGCGGGGAATGAGCAGTTCTTC.

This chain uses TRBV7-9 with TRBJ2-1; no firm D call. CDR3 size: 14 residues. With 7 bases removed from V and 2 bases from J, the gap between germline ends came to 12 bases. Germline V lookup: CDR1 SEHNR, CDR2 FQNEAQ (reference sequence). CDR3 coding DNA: TGTGCCAGCACCAGAGACGGAACCTACAATGAGCAGTTCTTC. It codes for CASTRDGTYNEQFF. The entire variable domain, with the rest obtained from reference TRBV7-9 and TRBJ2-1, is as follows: DTGVSQNPRHKITKRGQNVTFRCDPISEHNRLYWYRQTLGQGPEFLTYFQNEAQLEKSRLLSDRFSAERPKGSFSTLEIQRTEQGDSAMYLCASTRDGTYNEQFFGPGTRLTVL.

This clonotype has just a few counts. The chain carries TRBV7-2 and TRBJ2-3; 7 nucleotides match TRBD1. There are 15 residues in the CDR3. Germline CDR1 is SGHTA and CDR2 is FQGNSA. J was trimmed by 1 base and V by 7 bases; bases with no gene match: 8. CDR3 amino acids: CASTNRQGGTDTQYF. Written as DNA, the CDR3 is TGTGCCAGCACCAACCGCCAGGGGGGCACAGATACGCAGTATTTT.

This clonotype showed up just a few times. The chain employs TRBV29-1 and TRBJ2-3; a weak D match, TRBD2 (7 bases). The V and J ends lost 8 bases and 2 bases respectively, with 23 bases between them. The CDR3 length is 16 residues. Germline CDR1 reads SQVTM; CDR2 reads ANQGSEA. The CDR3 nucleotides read TGCAGCTTTCACCCATCCTCCGGGGGGCCCACAGATACGCAGTATTTT. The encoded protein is CSFHPSSGGPTDTQYF.

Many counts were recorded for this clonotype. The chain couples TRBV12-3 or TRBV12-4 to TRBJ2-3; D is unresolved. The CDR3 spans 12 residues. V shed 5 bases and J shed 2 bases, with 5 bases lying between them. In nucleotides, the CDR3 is TGTGCCAGCAGTACCAACACAGATACGCAGTATTTT. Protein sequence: CASSTNTDTQYF.